One TCR beta chain is described in this entry. No antigen is known for it. These data are taken from a study of PD-L1 blockade in urothelial cancer. About the study: It was around 2014 that patients started atezolizumab at 1,200 mg intravenously every 3 weeks. Blood samples contained a median 141,255 T cells. Study-level findings and limits: Better survival was predicted when blood TCR clonality before treatment fell below the median. Patients who had durable benefit saw their tumor-associated blood clones expand more at 3 weeks.

This CDR3 is built from 16 residues. Germline-derived CDR1 and CDR2 are MGHRA and YSYEKL. V dropped 0 bases and J dropped 1 base, with 12 bases sitting between them. Libraries were prepared by immunoSEQ multiplex PCR; TCRdb keeps only in-frame clonotypes and omits some of them. The table lists 90,000 to 130,000 clones, around 93% of them singletons. This sample's time point: peripheral blood 6 weeks after treatment start. The V gene is TRBV4-1, the J gene TRBJ1-2, with D unresolved. The sequenced sample was PBMCs, obtained around atezolizumab (anti-PD-L1) treatment. The receptor was isolated from a man aged 55 to 70 with urothelial cancer. CDR3 loop: CASSQDEGRINYGYTF. The CDR3 DNA sequence: TGCGCCAGCAGCCAAGATGAGGGCCGGATTAACTATGGCTACACCTTC.